This entry lists 19 T cell receptor beta chains sequenced from one sample in a study of blood T cell repertoires in COVID-19. Only in-frame clones appear in the TCRdb table, and some are missing; sequencing was by immunoSEQ multiplex PCR. The sample carries about 210,000 clones, approximately 80% recorded once. The sample was PBMCs or T cells enriched from blood (not recorded which). The receptor set was obtained from a man aged 35 to 55 who had recovered from COVID-19.

The chain carries TRBV9 and TRBJ1-3; the match to TRBD1 covers 7 bases. Germline trimming cut 3 bases from V and 3 bases from J; bases unmatched to any gene: 9. There are 16 residues in the CDR3. Germline-derived CDR1 and CDR2 are SGDLS and YYNGEE. The CDR3 here is CASSAQDRAGGNTIYF. Here the CDR3 DNA reads TGTGCCAGCAGCGCCCAAGACAGGGCAGGTGGAAACACCATATATTTT. Combining the CDR3 with reference TRBV9 and TRBJ1-3 gives the whole variable domain DSGVTQTPKHLITATGQRVTLRCSPRSGDLSVYWYQQSLDQGLQFLIQYYNGEERAKGNILERFSAQQFPDLHSELNLSSLELGDSALYFCASSAQDRAGGNTIYFGEGSWLTVV.

The chain combines TRBV5-1 with TRBJ1-2; TRBD1 aligns across 7 bases. V trimming: 4 bases; J trimming: 10 bases; junction bases outside the gene matches: 10. The germline CDR1 and CDR2 sequences are SGHRS and YFSETQ. This CDR3 region has 13 residues. In DNA form, the CDR3 reads TGCGCCAGCAGCGTTACAGGGGATTACTACTACACCTTC. Amino acids: CASSVTGDYYYTF. Full variable domain (outside the CDR3, taken from reference TRBV5-1 and TRBJ1-2): KAGVTQTPRYLIKTRGQQVTLSCSPISGHRSVSWYQQTPGQGLQFLFEYFSETQRNKGNFPGRFSGRQFSNSRSEMNVSTLELGDSALYLCASSVTGDYYYTFGSGTRLTVV.

The chain is built from TRBV9 and TRBJ2-7, with 7 positions matching TRBD2. Germline CDR1 SGDLS, CDR2 YYNGEE. This CDR3 contains 15 residues. V shed 0 bases and J 2 bases; nucleotides not matched to a gene: 5. The CDR3 is CASSVGGGFAYEQYF. The CDR3 region has the DNA TGTGCCAGCAGCGTAGGGGGAGGGTTTGCCTACGAGCAGTACTTC.

This clone was seen ten or more times. The CDR3 nucleotides are TGTGCCAGCAGGAACCGGGACACCCGATCCTATGGCTACACCTTC. It codes for CASRNRDTRSYGYTF. V usage is TRBV6-5 and J usage is TRBJ1-2; D might be TRBD1 (6 bases). Germline CDR1 is MNHEY and CDR2 is SVGAGI. V gave up 6 bases and J gave up 4 bases, with 18 bases separating them. The CDR3 has 15 residues.

The chain joins TRBV5-4 to TRBJ2-5; TRBD2 aligns across 7 bases. The junction had 15 bases not matched to a gene; V was cut back by 4 bases and J by 3 bases. Germline CDR1 is SGHNT and CDR2 is YYREEE (reference sequence). CDR3 length: 17 residues. The DNA of the CDR3 is TGTGCCAGCAGCCCTACGGGGAGCGGGGCGAGGAAAGAGACCCAGTACTTC. It specifies CASSPTGSGARKETQYF.

The chain combines TRBV14 with TRBJ2-3; D unresolved. V lost 0 bases to trimming and J lost 6 bases, with 7 bases between them. The CDR3 consists of 13 residues. Germline V gene sequence: CDR1 SGHDN, CDR2 FVKESK. The CDR3 region has the DNA TGTGCCAGCAGCCAAGATCTAATGGATACGCAGTATTTT. Translation gives CASSQDLMDTQYF. Variable domain in full (rest from reference TRBV14 and TRBJ2-3): EAGVTQFPSHSVIEKGQTVTLRCDPISGHDNLYWYRRVMGKEIKFLLHFVKESKQDESGMPNNRFLAERTGGTYSTLKVQPAELEDSGVYFCASSQDLMDTQYFGPGTRLTVL.

The V call is TRBV6-1, the J call TRBJ2-1; 13 bases agree with TRBD2. This CDR3 region has 16 residues. Germline V gene sequence: CDR1 MNHNS, CDR2 SASEGT. Unmatched junction bases numbered 9, after V lost 4 bases and J lost 9 bases. The CDR3 protein is CASSGVTSGRSREQFF. The CDR3 DNA sequence: TGTGCCAGCAGTGGAGTGACTAGCGGGAGGTCGCGTGAGCAGTTCTTC.

In regard to this clone: The junction differs from germline at one of its ends, possibly a read error. The chain is built from TRBV5-1 and TRBJ2-1; 9 positions match TRBD2. Germline assignment: CDR1 SGHRS and CDR2 YFSETQ. CDR3 length: 15 residues. In DNA, the CDR3 is TGCGCCAGCTCAACCGGGACTAGCTCCAACAATGAGCAGTTCTTC. Protein sequence: CASSTGTSSNNEQFF.

The V and J genes are TRBV5-4 and TRBJ1-6; D is perhaps TRBD1 (6 bases). The V end lost 0 bases, the J end lost 15 bases, and 22 bases lay between the germline ends. The CDR3 sequence is 16 residues long. Germline V gives CDR1 SGHNT, CDR2 YYREEE (reference sequence). The CDR3 spells CASSLGGQLLRTHLHF. The DNA for the CDR3 is TGTGCCAGCAGCTTGGGGGGACAACTCCTTAGAACTCACCTCCACTTT.

The chain links TRBV3-1 (or the pseudogene TRBV3-2) to TRBJ1-2; no clear D gene. Germline values: CDR1 LGHDT, CDR2 YNNKEL (reference sequence). The length of the CDR3 is 11 residues. The V and J ends lost 1 base and 14 bases respectively, with 11 bases between them. CDR3 DNA: TGTGCCAGCAGCCAAGGACAAGGTCTGACCTTC. Amino acid sequence: CASSQGQGLTF.

Here the CDR3 reads CASSRLRDSLYEQYF. CDR3 sequence (DNA): TGTGCCAGCAGCCGACTTCGGGACAGTCTTTACGAGCAGTACTTC. This chain uses TRBV11-2 with TRBJ2-7, with 7 bases aligning to TRBD1. The CDR3 totals 15 residues. V lost 5 bases, J lost 4 bases, and 11 bases stayed unmatched. Germline V gene data show CDR1 as SGHAT and CDR2 as FQNNGV.

This clone was counted only a few times. The chain couples TRBV11-2 to TRBJ2-2, with 7 bases fitting TRBD2. J lost 5 bases, V lost 2 bases, and 2 bases had no gene match. Germline lookup yields CDR1 SGHAT and CDR2 FQNNGV. CDR3 size: 14 residues. This CDR3 is CASSLPAGTGELFF. Written as DNA, the CDR3 is TGTGCCAGCAGCTTACCAGCGGGGACCGGGGAGCTGTTTTTT.

The chain joins TRBV10-3 to TRBJ1-6; D is undetermined. Germline V CDR1 and CDR2: ENHRY, SYGVKD. Trimming cost V 2 bases and J 7 bases, with 9 bases left between them. The CDR3 runs to 14 residues. Here the CDR3 DNA reads TGTGCCATCAGTGAGGAACATCAAAATTCACCCCTCCACTTT. This codes for CAISEEHQNSPLHF.

CDR3 nucleotides: TGCGCCAGCAGCTTGGGACAGGTGTCAACTAATGAAAAACTGTTTTTT. It encodes CASSLGQVSTNEKLFF. V usage is TRBV5-1 and J usage is TRBJ1-4, with a tentative D call TRBD1 (6 bases). V was clipped by 0 bases and J by 0 bases, with 9 bases between them. CDR1 and CDR2 from the germline V gene are SGHRS and YFSETQ. The CDR3 is made up of 16 amino acids.

The genes are TRBV15 and TRBJ1-2; no firm D call. This CDR3 contains 14 residues. Germline assignment: CDR1 LNHNV and CDR2 YYDKDF (reference sequence). V lost 0 bases and J 4 bases, leaving 9 bases between the germline ends. The CDR3 DNA reads as TGTGCCACCAGCAGAGATCCCGGGAGCTATGGCTACACCTTC. It codes for CATSRDPGSYGYTF.

The chain links TRBV29-1 to TRBJ2-7; 10 bases are shared with TRBD1. The V gene end was trimmed by 7 bases and the J gene end by 2 bases; junction bases not matched to a gene: 2. The V gene's germline CDR1 is SQVTM and CDR2 ANQGSEA. The CDR3 is 12 amino acids. CDR3 in amino acids: CSGGQGTYEQYF. CDR3 sequence (DNA): TGCAGCGGGGGACAGGGGACCTACGAGCAGTACTTC.

The gene calls are TRBV30 and TRBJ1-2; TRBD1 matches at 7 bases. The V gene's germline CDR1 is GTSNPN and CDR2 SVGIG (reference sequence). This CDR3 has 14 amino acids. J gave up 4 bases and V 1 base, and 6 bases lay outside the gene matches. The CDR3 nucleotides read TGTGCCTGGAGTGCCGGACAGGCGCTCTATGGCTACACCTTC. This translates into CAWSAGQALYGYTF.

The CDR3 here is CATSIGLRGIYGYTF. The CDR3 DNA reads as TGTGCCACCAGCATCGGCTTGCGGGGGATCTATGGCTACACCTTC. V and J are TRBV15 and TRBJ1-2, with D possibly TRBD1 on 5 matching bases. Germline CDR1 and CDR2: LNHNV and YYDKDF (reference sequence). The V end lost 4 bases, the J end lost 4 bases, and 16 bases lay between the germline ends. The CDR3 contains 15 residues.

The rearrangement links TRBV27 to TRBJ2-7; TRBD2 agrees at 12 bases. CDR1 is MNHEY and CDR2 is SMNVEV in the germline V gene (reference sequence). The CDR3 has 16 amino acids. V lost 4 bases to trimming and J lost 3 bases; unmatched junction nucleotides: 7. CDR3 residues: CASSSLAGGSIYEQYF. Written as DNA, the CDR3 is TGTGCCAGCAGTTCCCTAGCGGGGGGGTCTATCTACGAGCAGTACTTC.